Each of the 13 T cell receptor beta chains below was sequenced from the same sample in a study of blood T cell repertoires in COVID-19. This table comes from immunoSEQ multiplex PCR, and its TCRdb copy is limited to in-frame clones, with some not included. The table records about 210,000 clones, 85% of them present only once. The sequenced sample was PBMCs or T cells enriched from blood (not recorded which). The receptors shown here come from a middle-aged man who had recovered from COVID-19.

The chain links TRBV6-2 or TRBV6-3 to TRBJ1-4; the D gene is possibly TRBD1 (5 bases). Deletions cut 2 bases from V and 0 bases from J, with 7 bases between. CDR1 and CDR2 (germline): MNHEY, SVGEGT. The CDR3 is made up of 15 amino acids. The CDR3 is CASSYAQATNEKLFF. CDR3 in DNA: TGTGCCAGCAGTTACGCACAGGCAACTAATGAAAAACTGTTTTTT.

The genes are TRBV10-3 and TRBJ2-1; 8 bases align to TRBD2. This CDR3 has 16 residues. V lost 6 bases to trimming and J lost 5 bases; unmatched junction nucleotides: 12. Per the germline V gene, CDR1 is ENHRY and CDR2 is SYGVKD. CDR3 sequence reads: CAISGLASFSHNEQFF. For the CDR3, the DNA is TGTGCCATCAGCGGACTAGCAAGTTTTAGCCACAATGAGCAGTTCTTC.

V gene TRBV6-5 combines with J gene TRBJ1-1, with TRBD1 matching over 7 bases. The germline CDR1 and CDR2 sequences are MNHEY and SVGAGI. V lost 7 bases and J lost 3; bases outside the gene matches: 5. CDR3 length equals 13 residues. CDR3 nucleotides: TGTGCCAGCATTAGACAGGGACACACTGAAGCTTTCTTT. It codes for CASIRQGHTEAFF.

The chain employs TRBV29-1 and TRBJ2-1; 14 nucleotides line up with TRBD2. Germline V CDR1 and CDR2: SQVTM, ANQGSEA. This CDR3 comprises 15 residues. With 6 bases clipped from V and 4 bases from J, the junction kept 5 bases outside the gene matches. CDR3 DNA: TGCAGCGTCTACGGGACTAGCGGGGGTTACAATGAGCAGTTCTTC. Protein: CSVYGTSGGYNEQFF.

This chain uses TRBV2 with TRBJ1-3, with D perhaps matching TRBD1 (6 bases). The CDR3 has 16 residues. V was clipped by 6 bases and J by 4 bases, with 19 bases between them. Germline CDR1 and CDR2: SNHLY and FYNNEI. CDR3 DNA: TGTGCCAGCAGCGCCCGACCCAGGGGTGCCGGAAACACCATATATTTT. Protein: CASSARPRGAGNTIYF. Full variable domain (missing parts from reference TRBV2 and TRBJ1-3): EPEVTQTPSHQVTQMGQEVILRCVPISNHLYFYWYRQILGQKVEFLVSFYNNEISEKSEIFDDQFSVERPDGSNFTLKIRSTKLEDSAMYFCASSARPRGAGNTIYFGEGSWLTVV.

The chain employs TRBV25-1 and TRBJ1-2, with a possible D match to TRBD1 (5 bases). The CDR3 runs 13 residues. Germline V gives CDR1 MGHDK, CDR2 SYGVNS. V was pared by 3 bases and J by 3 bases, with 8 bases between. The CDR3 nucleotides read TGTGCCAGCAGTGACTGGGGGGACTATGGCTACACCTTC. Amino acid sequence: CASSDWGDYGYTF.

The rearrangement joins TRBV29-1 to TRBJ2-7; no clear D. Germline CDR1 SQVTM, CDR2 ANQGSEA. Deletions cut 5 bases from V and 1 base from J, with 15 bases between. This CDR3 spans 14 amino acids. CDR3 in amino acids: CSVRQATSSYEQYF. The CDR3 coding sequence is TGCAGCGTTCGGCAGGCCACCTCATCCTACGAGCAGTACTTC.

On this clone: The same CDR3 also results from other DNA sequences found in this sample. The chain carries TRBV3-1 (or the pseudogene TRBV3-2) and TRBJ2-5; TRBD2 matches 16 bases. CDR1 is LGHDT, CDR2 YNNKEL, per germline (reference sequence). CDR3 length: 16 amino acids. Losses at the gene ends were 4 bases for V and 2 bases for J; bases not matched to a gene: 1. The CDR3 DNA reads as TGTGCCAGCAGCCCGGGACTAGCGGGAGGGCAAGAGACCCAGTACTTC. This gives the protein CASSPGLAGGQETQYF.

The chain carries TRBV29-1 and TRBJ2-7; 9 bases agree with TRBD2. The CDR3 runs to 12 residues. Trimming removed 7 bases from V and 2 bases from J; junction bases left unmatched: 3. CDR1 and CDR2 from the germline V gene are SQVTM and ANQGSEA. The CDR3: CSGTSETYEQYF. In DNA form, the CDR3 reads TGCAGCGGGACTAGCGAAACCTACGAGCAGTACTTC.

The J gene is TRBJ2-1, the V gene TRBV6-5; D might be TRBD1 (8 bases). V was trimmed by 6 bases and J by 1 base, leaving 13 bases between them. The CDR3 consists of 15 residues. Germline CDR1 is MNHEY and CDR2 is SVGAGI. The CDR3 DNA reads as TGTGCCAGCAGCCTACAGGGGGGGTCCTACAATGAGCAGTTCTTC. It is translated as CASSLQGGSYNEQFF.

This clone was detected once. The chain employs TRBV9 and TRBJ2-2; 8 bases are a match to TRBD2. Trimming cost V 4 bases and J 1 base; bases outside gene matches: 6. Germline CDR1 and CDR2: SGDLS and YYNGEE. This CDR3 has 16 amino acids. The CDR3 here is CASSILAALNTGELFF. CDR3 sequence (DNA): TGTGCCAGCAGCATACTAGCGGCCCTGAACACCGGGGAGCTGTTTTTT.

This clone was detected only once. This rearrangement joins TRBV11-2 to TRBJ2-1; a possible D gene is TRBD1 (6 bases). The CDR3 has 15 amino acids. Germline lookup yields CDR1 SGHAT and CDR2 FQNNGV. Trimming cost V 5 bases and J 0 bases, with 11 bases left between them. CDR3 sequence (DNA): TGTGCCAGCAGCGGAACAGGGAGCTCCTACAATGAGCAGTTCTTC. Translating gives CASSGTGSSYNEQFF. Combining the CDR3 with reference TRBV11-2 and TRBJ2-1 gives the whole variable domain EAGVAQSPRYKIIEKRQSVAFWCNPISGHATLYWYQQILGQGPKLLIQFQNNGVVDDSQLPKDRFSAERLKGVDSTLKIQPAKLEDSAVYLCASSGTGSSYNEQFFGPGTRLTVL.

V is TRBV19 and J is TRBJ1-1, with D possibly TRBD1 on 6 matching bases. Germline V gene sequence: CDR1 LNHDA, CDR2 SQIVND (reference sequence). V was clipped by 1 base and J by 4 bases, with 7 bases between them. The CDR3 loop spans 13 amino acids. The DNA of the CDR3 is TGTGCCAGTAGTATAGCAGGGGTCACTGAAGCTTTCTTT. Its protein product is CASSIAGVTEAFF. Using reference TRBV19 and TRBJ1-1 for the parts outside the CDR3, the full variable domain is DGGITQSPKYLFRKEGQNVTLSCEQNLNHDAMYWYRQDPGQGLRLIYYSQIVNDFQKGDIAEGYSVSREKKESFPLTVTSAQKNPTAFYLCASSIAGVTEAFFGQGTRLTVV.